Listed here are 15 T cell receptor beta chains from one sample, sequenced in a study of technical replicates of blood from a handful of donors. The method was immunoSEQ multiplex PCR; TCRdb's version includes in-frame clones alone and lacks a portion of them. The profile shows tens of thousands of clones, 90% to 95% of them singletons. The sample consisted of PBMCs. Receptors were obtained from a human donor in good health. Some clones in this sample may be carry-over from other donors' samples.

The chain links TRBV19 to TRBJ2-7; no clear D gene. There are 13 residues in the CDR3. CDR1 is LNHDA and CDR2 is SQIVND in the germline V gene (reference sequence). V lost 6 bases and J 3 bases, leaving 12 bases between the germline ends. CDR3: CASSPGFHYEQYF. The CDR3 DNA reads TGTGCCAGTAGCCCCGGGTTTCACTACGAGCAGTACTTC.

The V and J genes are TRBV4-1 and TRBJ2-7, with D tentatively TRBD2 (6 bases). The germline V and J ends were trimmed by 5 bases and 5 bases, with 19 bases remaining between them. The CDR3 contains 15 residues. Germline assignment: CDR1 MGHRA and CDR2 YSYEKL. This CDR3 is CASSFSRDLGDEQYF. The CDR3 coding sequence is TGCGCCAGCAGCTTCAGCCGGGACTTGGGGGACGAGCAGTACTTC.

CDR3 DNA: TGCGCCAGCAGCCACCCAGGACAGGGGGCCCACAATGAGCAGTTCTTC. It specifies CASSHPGQGAHNEQFF. The chain couples TRBV5-1 to TRBJ2-1; 11 positions match TRBD1. J gave up 5 bases and V 4 bases, and 8 bases lay outside the gene matches. The CDR3 is 16 residues long. Germline CDR1 SGHRS, CDR2 YFSETQ.

The rearrangement links TRBV7-2 to TRBJ2-1, with D possibly being TRBD1 (5 bases). This CDR3 has 12 amino acids. Trimming stripped 4 bases from V and 10 bases from J, with 11 bases between. Germline CDR1 is SGHTA and CDR2 is FQGNSA. The chain's CDR3 is CASSSRAREQFF. Written as DNA, the CDR3 is TGTGCCAGCAGCTCCAGGGCGCGGGAGCAGTTCTTC.

This clone was picked up a small number of times. V gene TRBV6-5 combines with J gene TRBJ1-1; 8 positions match TRBD1. Trimming cost V 6 bases and J 3 bases; bases outside gene matches: 9. Germline V gene sequence: CDR1 MNHEY, CDR2 SVGAGI. This CDR3 has 15 residues. The CDR3 nucleotides are TGTGCCAGCAGCCCCCACGGACAGGGCTACACTGAAGCTTTCTTT. Translating it yields CASSPHGQGYTEAFF.

The chain links TRBV18 to TRBJ1-4; D gene uncertain. In germline, CDR1 is KGHSH, CDR2 LQKENI. V lost 0 bases to trimming and J lost 8 bases, with 16 bases between them. The CDR3 runs to 16 residues. CDR3 coding DNA: TGTGCCAGCTCACCACCGTCTCGCGCGGATGGCGAAAAACTGTTTTTT. It yields the protein CASSPPSRADGEKLFF.

This clone was found once. V is TRBV2 and J is TRBJ1-6; tentative D call: TRBD1 (5 bases). Germline CDR1 reads SNHLY; CDR2 reads FYNNEI. The CDR3 totals 15 residues. The CDR3 is CATATGGSYNSPLHF. The CDR3, as DNA: TGTGCGACAGCAACGGGGGGCTCCTATAATTCACCCCTCCACTTT.

V usage is TRBV4-2 and J usage is TRBJ1-2; tentative D call: TRBD1 (5 bases). The germline gives CDR1 LGHNA, CDR2 YNFKEQ. The length of the CDR3 is 15 residues. With 0 bases removed from V and 5 bases from J, the gap between germline ends came to 13 bases. As DNA, the CDR3 is TGTGCCAGCAGCCAAGAACGGGGGAAGGGGTATGGCTACACCTTC. Its protein product is CASSQERGKGYGYTF.

The rearrangement links TRBV4-1 to TRBJ2-3, with TRBD1 matching over 9 bases. The germline V gene has CDR1 MGHRA and CDR2 YSYEKL. The CDR3 extends over 16 amino acids. Trimming at V came to 4 bases and at J to 6 bases, leaving 11 bases not matched to a gene. CDR3 sequence (DNA): TGCGCCAGCAGCCCAGGGGACAGGGCTCCCACGGATACGCAGTATTTT. Amino acid sequence: CASSPGDRAPTDTQYF.

The V and J genes are TRBV4-3 and TRBJ2-2, with TRBD1 matching 7 bases. Germline values: CDR1 LGHNA, CDR2 YSLEER. The J segment lost 9 bases and the V segment lost 3 bases, leaving 13 bases of the junction unmatched. The CDR3 is 16 amino acids. The DNA for the CDR3 is TGCGCCAGCAGCCATCGGGGCAGGGGGATCGGCAGGGAGCTGTTTTTT. It yields the protein CASSHRGRGIGRELFF.

The V call is TRBV25-1, the J call TRBJ1-2; D call uncertain. Germline V lookup: CDR1 MGHDK, CDR2 SYGVNS. The CDR3 contains 12 residues. Trimming removed 4 bases from V and 4 bases from J, with 7 bases in between. CDR3 coding DNA: TGTGCCAGCAGTGGCCCGGGCTATGGCTACACCTTC. Amino acids: CASSGPGYGYTF.

The chain joins TRBV11-3 to TRBJ2-3; 12 bases align to TRBD2. V shed 4 bases and J 3 bases; nucleotides not matched to a gene: 8. There are 17 residues in the CDR3. Germline values: CDR1 SGHNT, CDR2 YENEEA. The CDR3 nucleotides are TGTGCCAGCAGCTCACTCCGGACTAGCGGGGATACAGATACGCAGTATTTT. Translated: CASSSLRTSGDTDTQYF.

V gene TRBV4-1 combines with J gene TRBJ2-7, with D possibly TRBD2 on 5 matching bases. CDR1 MGHRA and CDR2 YSYEKL come from the germline V gene. The CDR3 runs 14 residues. The V end lost 5 bases, the J end lost 0 bases, and 11 bases lay between the germline ends. The CDR3 here is CASSFSASSYEQYF. The CDR3 coding sequence is TGCGCCAGCAGCTTTAGCGCGAGCTCCTACGAGCAGTACTTC.

This chain links TRBV14 with TRBJ1-6, with 7 positions matching TRBD1. V lost 4 bases and J lost 7; bases outside the gene matches: 10. The CDR3 has 16 amino acids. CDR1 and CDR2 (germline): SGHDN, FVKESK. CDR3 DNA: TGTGCCAGCAGCCCGTACACCGGGACAGCAAATTCACCCCTCCACTTT. Protein: CASSPYTGTANSPLHF.

This clone occurred once. The chain combines TRBV18 with TRBJ2-3, with a possible D match to TRBD2 (5 bases). The ends were cut back, 2 bases at V and 0 bases at J, with 12 bases in the middle. Germline CDR1 and CDR2: KGHSH and LQKENI. This CDR3 comprises 16 residues. CDR3 nucleotides: TGTGCCAGCTCACCAGTCAAGCGGCCTAGCACAGATACGCAGTATTTT. It yields the protein CASSPVKRPSTDTQYF.